This TCR beta chain was documented in a study of OX40 agonist ivuxolimab in advanced cancers. With respect to the entire study: The costimulatory receptor OX40 (CD134) was targeted by ivuxolimab, a fully human IgG2 agonistic monoclonal antibody. Patients were allowed to have had prior anti-PD-1, anti-PD-L1 or anti-CTLA-4 therapy, and around two fifths of the dose-escalation patients had been treated with checkpoint inhibitors. The dose-escalation cohort was approximately 83% male with a mean age of about 60 years, ranging from roughly 20 to 80. The paper describes the monotherapy dose-escalation part (N of about 54 patients) of the phase I trial of ivuxolimab. Of the approximately 50 patients in dose escalation, 19 had hepatocellular carcinoma, about 15 had melanoma, 9 had renal cell carcinoma and 9 had head and neck cancer. Peripheral TCRbeta sequencing aimed to test whether ivuxolimab altered TCR sequence diversity and caused clonal T-cell expansion. Partial responses occurred in three dose-escalation patients: two with cutaneous melanoma and one with hepatocellular carcinoma. Intravenous ivuxolimab was administered to patients every 2 weeks at six dose levels: 0.01, 0.1, 0.3, 1.5, 3 and 10 mg/kg. On the study overall, not on this receptor specifically: The antigen specificity of the peripheral T cells that underwent clonal expansion was not determined. On average, CD8+ T cells showed more expanded clones than CD4+ T cells after ivuxolimab. At doses of 0.1 to 3.0 mg/kg, clonal expansion of both CD4+ and CD8+ T cells in blood was seen between baseline and week 6. In partial responders in the 0.1-3.0 mg/kg groups, normalized peripheral clonal expansion was found to be among the lowest, especially among CD8+ T cells. Low levels of normalized T-cell clonal expansion were also seen in some patients who did not respond.

Its CDR3 holds 14 amino acids, cysteine through phenylalanine. Only the CDR3 portion is preserved as DNA: 42 bases, with reading frame beginning at the first base. V loses 6 bases of germline sequence and J loses 4 bases, and the interval between the two ends is 13 bases. Looking up the germline V gene (reference sequence) yields CDR1 MNHEY and CDR2 SMNVEV. Patients with a history of autoimmune disease or receiving systemic immunosuppression were excluded from the trial. In every dose cohort, peripheral blood was drawn for TCR sequencing at baseline, cycle 4 day 1, and cycle 7 day 1. The samples were drawn from a first-in-human, open-label, multicenter phase I dose-escalation trial of ivuxolimab. The trial enrolled adults with locally advanced or metastatic head and neck squamous cell, hepatocellular, melanoma or renal cell carcinoma. Before TCR sequencing, CD4+ T cells and CD8+ T cells were sorted from peripheral blood as separate populations.

To sequence the TCRbeta CDR3 region, genomic DNA was isolated from the sorted cells. The immunoSEQ Assay was used to sequence the TCRbeta CDR3 regions. TCRdb re-hosts the immuneACCESS table, in-frame sequences only. Its copies lack some clones; in the studies checked, an unresolved V gene accounts for under half of them, and the cause for the rest is not known. The table for this sample lists some 33,000 clones; 85% to 90% of them were counted only once. The ten largest clones add up to roughly a third of the sample. Points on this clone: No antigen is known for it. Base quality data are lacking; no much larger clone is found one base away.

The rearrangement combines TRBV27 with TRBJ2-1, with TRBD2 as a weak D call on 7 bases. The sample here was CD4+ or CD8+ T cells sorted from blood, taken in a trial of the OX40 agonist ivuxolimab. The receptor was isolated from an adult with an advanced solid tumor such as melanoma, head and neck, liver or kidney cancer. The DNA sequence reads TGTGCCAGCAGCTTGGGAGGGGGGTACAATGAGCAGTTCTTC. The encoded protein is CASSLGGGYNEQFF.